This TCR beta chain was obtained from a study of cytomegalovirus exposure and HLA in healthy donors. Primers included in the PCR were 60 Vbeta and 13 Jbeta primers. Clones were read by immunoSEQ multiplex PCR, and TCRdb kept only the in-frame ones, dropping some. The profile shows a few hundred thousand clones, about 93% of them singletons. The CDR3 loop spans 14 amino acids. The V gene's germline CDR1 is SGHRS and CDR2 YFSETQ. The V and J ends lost 2 bases and 5 bases respectively, with 10 bases between them. With regard to this clone: Its specificity is unknown.

Findings and caveats of the study: Later analysis suggested links between common viral pathogens and several top significant clusters. The study listed 164 cytomegalovirus-associated TCR beta chains.

The gene calls are TRBV5-1 and TRBJ1-4; tentatively, D is TRBD1 (6 bases). The receptor was isolated from a girl aged 2 to 10 in good health and CMV-seronegative. The sequenced sample consisted of PBMCs. The CDR3 DNA reads as TGCGCCAGCAGCTTCGGCCAGGGGAATGAAAAACTGTTTTTT. Residues: CASSFGQGNEKLFF.